The present entry profiles one T cell receptor beta chain with its context. What it binds is not known. The sample comes from a study of PD-L1 blockade in urothelial cancer. Study summary: Atezolizumab was started by patients around 2014 at 1,200 mg intravenously every 3 weeks. Study-wide results and caveats: Durable-benefit patients expanded tumor-associated blood clones more at 3 weeks.

The method was immunoSEQ multiplex PCR; TCRdb's version includes in-frame clones alone and lacks a portion of them. The sample lists some 100,000 clones; around 90% were seen once. The ends were cut back, 5 bases at V and 0 bases at J, with 13 bases in the middle. From germline, CDR1 is LNHDA and CDR2 SQIVND (reference sequence). The CDR3 runs 15 residues. The clonotype originates from a woman over 75 with urothelial cancer. The sample was PBMCs, taken around atezolizumab (anti-PD-L1) treatment. The gene calls are TRBV19 and TRBJ1-1, with a tentative D call TRBD1 (5 bases). In DNA, the CDR3 is TGTGCCAGTAGTTGGGGCCCCCCGATGAACACTGAAGCTTTCTTT. It specifies CASSWGPPMNTEAFF.